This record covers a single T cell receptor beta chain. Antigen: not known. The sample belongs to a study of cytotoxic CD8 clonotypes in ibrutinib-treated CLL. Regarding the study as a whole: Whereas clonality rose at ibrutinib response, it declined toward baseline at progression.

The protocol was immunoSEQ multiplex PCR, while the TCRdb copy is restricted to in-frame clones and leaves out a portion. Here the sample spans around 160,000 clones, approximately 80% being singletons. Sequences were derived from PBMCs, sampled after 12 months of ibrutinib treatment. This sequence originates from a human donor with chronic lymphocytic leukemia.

The CDR3 here is CASSQNPGEQFF. As DNA, the CDR3 is TGTGCCAGCAGCCAAAATCCTGGTGAGCAGTTCTTC. The chain combines TRBV4-2 with TRBJ2-1, with unresolved D. The CDR3 is 12 amino acids. Germline assignment: CDR1 LGHNA and CDR2 YNFKEQ. V was shortened by 2 bases and J by 9 bases, with 8 bases between the two germline ends.